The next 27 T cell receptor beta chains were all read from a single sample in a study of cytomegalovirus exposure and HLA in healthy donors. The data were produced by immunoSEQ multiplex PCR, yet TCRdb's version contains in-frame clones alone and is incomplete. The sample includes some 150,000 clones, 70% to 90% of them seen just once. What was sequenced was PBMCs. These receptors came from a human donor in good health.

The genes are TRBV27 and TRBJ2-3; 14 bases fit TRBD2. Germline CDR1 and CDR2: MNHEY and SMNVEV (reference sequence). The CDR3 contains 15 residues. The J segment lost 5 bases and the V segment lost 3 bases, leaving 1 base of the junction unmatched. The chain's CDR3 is CASSLGLAGVDTQYF. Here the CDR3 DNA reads TGTGCCAGCAGTTTGGGACTAGCGGGAGTAGATACGCAGTATTTT.

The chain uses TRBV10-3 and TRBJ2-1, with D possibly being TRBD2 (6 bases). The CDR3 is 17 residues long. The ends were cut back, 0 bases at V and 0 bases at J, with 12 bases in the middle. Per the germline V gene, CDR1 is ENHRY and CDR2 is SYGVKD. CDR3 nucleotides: TGTGCCATCAGTGAGTCAGGCGGGGCGAGCTCCTACAATGAGCAGTTCTTC. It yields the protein CAISESGGASSYNEQFF.

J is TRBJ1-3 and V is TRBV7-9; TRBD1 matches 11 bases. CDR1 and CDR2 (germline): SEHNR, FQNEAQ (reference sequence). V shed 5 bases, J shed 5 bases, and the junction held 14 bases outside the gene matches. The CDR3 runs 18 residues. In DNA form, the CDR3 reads TGTGCCAGCAGCCTCAGGACAGGGGGCGGTAATCGGAGAAACACCATATATTTT. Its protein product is CASSLRTGGGNRRNTIYF.

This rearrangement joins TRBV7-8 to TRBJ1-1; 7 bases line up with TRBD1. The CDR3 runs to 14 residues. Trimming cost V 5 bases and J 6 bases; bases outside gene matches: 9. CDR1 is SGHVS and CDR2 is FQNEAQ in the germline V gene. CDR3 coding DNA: TGTGCCAGCAGCCTCCGACAGGGACGGGCTGAAGCTTTCTTT. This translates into CASSLRQGRAEAFF.

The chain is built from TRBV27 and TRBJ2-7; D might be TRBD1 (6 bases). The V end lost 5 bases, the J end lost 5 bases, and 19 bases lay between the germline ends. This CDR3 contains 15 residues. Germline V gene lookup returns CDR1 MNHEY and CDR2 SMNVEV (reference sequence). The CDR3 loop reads CASSPHPGTLHEQYF. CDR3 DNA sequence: TGTGCCAGCAGTCCCCATCCCGGGACATTACACGAGCAGTACTTC.

The CDR3 here is CASRSFAGELFF. Written as DNA, the CDR3 is TGTGCCAGCAGAAGCTTTGCCGGGGAGCTGTTTTTT. The chain recombines TRBV18 with TRBJ2-2, with no clear D. In germline, CDR1 is KGHSH, CDR2 LQKENI. The CDR3 runs 12 residues. Deletions cut 8 bases from V and 6 bases from J, with 10 bases between.

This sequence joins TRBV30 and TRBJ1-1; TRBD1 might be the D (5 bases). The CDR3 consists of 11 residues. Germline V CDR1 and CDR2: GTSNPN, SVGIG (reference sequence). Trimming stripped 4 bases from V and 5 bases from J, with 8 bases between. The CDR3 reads CAWNAGTEAFF. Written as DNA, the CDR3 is TGTGCCTGGAATGCAGGGACTGAAGCTTTCTTT.

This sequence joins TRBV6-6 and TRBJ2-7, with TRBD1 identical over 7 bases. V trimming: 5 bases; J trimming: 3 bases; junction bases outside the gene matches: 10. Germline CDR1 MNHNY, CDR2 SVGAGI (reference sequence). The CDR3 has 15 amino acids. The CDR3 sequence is CASSLLDRLNYEQYF. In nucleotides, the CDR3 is TGTGCCAGCAGTCTCCTGGACAGGTTGAACTACGAGCAGTACTTC.

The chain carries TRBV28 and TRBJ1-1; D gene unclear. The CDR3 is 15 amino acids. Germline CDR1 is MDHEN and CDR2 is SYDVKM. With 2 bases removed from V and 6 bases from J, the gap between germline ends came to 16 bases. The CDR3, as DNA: TGTGCCAGCAGTTTAACGGACTGGGATAACGCTGAAGCTTTCTTT. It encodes CASSLTDWDNAEAFF.

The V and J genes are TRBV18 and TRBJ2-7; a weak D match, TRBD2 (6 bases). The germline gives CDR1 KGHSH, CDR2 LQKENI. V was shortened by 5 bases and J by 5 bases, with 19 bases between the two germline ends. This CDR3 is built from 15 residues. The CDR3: CASSARDRQGNEQYF. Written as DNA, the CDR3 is TGTGCCAGCTCAGCGCGGGACCGCCAAGGAAACGAGCAGTACTTC.

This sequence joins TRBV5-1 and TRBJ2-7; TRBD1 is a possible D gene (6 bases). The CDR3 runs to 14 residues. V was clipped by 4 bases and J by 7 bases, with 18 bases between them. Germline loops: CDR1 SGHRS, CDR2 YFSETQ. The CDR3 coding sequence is TGCGCCAGCAGCCGGGACATCCCCTTGGAGGAGCAGTACTTC. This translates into CASSRDIPLEEQYF.

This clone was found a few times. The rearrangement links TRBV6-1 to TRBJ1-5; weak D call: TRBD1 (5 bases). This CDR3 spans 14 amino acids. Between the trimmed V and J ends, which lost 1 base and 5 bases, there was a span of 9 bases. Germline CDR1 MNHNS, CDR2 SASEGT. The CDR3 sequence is CASSEGWGDQPQHF. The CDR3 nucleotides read TGTGCCAGCAGTGAAGGGTGGGGGGATCAGCCCCAGCATTTT.

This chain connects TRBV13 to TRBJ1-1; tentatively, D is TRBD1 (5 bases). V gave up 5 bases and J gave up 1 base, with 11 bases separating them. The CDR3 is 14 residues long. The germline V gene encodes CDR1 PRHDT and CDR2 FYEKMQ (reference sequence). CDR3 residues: CASSRLQANTEAFF. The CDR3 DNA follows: TGTGCCAGCAGCAGATTACAGGCGAACACTGAAGCTTTCTTT.

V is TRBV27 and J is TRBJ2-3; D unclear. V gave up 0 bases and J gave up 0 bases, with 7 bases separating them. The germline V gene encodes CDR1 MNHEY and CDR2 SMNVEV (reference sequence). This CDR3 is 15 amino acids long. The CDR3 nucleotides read TGTGCCAGCAGTTTATCCCGACTTAGCACAGATACGCAGTATTTT. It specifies CASSLSRLSTDTQYF.

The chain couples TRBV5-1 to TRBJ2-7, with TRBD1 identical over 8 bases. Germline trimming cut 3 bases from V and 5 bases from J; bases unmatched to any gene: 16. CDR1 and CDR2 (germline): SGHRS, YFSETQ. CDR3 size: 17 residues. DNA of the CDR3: TGCGCCAGCAGCTCTGGGCCGACAGGGGTCCTTTTGCACGAGCAGTACTTC. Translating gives CASSSGPTGVLLHEQYF.

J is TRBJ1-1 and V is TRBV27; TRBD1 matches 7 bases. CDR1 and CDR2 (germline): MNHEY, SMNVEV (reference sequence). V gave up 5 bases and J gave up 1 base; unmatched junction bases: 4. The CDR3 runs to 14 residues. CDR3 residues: CASSLTGTNTEAFF. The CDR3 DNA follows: TGTGCCAGCAGTCTGACAGGGACGAACACTGAAGCTTTCTTT.

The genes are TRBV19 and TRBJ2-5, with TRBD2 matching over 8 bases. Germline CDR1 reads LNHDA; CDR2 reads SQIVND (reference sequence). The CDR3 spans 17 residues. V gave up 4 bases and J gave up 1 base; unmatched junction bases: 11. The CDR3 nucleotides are TGTGCCAGTAGTAGGGTGGGATCGGGAGGGTCCCAAGAGACCCAGTACTTC. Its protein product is CASSRVGSGGSQETQYF. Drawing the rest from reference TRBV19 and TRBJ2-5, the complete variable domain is DGGITQSPKYLFRKEGQNVTLSCEQNLNHDAMYWYRQDPGQGLRLIYYSQIVNDFQKGDIAEGYSVSREKKESFPLTVTSAQKNPTAFYLCASSRVGSGGSQETQYFGPGTRLLVL.

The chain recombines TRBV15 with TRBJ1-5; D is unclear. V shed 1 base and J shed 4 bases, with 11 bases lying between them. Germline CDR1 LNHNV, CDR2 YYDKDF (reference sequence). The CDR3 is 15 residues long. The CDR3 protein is CATSRGQTKNQPQHF. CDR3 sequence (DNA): TGTGCCACCAGCAGAGGGCAAACCAAAAATCAGCCCCAGCATTTT.

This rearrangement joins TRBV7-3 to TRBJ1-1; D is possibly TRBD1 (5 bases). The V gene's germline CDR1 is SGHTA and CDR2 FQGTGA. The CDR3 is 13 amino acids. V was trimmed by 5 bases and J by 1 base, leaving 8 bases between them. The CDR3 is CASSIDRNTEAFF. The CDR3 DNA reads TGTGCCAGCAGCATTGACAGGAACACTGAAGCTTTCTTT.

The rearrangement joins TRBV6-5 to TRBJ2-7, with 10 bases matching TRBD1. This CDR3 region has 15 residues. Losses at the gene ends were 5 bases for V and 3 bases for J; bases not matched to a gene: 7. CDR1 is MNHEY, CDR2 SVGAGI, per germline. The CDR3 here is CASSAGTGANYEQYF. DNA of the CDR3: TGTGCCAGCAGTGCGGGGACAGGGGCGAACTACGAGCAGTACTTC.

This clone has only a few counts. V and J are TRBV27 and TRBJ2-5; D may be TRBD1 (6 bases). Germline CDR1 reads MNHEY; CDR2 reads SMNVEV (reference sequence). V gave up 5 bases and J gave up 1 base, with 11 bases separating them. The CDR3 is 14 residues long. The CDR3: CASSPTGLQETQYF. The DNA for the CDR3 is TGTGCCAGCAGTCCGACAGGTCTCCAAGAGACCCAGTACTTC.

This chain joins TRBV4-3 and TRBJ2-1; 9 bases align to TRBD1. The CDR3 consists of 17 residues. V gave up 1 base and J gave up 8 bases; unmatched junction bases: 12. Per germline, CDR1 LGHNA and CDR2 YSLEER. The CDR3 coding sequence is TGCGCCAGCAGCCAAGTATTCGGAGGACAGGGGAAGCATGAGCAGTTCTTC. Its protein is CASSQVFGGQGKHEQFF.

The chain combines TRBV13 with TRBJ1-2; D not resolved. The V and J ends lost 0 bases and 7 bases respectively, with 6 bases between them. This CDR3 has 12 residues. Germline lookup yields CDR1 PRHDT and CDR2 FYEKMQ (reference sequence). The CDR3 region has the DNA TGTGCCAGCAGCTTAGGTCCGGGTGGCTACACCTTC. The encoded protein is CASSLGPGGYTF.

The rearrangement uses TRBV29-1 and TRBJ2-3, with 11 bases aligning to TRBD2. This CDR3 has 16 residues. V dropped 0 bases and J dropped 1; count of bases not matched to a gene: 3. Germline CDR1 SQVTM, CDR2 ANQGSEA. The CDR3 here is CSVEDGTSGGTDTQYF. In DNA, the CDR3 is TGCAGCGTTGAAGATGGGACTAGCGGTGGCACAGATACGCAGTATTTT.

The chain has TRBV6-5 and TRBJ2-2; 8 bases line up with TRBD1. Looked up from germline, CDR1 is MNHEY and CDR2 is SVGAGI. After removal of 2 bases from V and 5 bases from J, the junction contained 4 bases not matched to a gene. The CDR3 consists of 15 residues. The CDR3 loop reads CASSYQGAQTGELFF. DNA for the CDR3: TGTGCCAGCAGTTACCAGGGGGCCCAAACCGGGGAGCTGTTTTTT.

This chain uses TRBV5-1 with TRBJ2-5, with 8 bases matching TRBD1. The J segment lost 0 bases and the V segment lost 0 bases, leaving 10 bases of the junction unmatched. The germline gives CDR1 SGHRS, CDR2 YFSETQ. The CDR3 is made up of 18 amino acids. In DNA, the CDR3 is TGCGCCAGCAGCTTGGAGGCCAGGGGGCTTTCGTACCAAGAGACCCAGTACTTC. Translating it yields CASSLEARGLSYQETQYF.

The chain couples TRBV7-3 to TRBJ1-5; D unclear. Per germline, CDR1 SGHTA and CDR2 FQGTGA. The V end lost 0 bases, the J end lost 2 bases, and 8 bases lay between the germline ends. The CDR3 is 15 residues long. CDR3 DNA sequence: TGTGCCAGCAGCTTAACGGGGAGGGGCAATCAGCCCCAGCATTTT. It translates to CASSLTGRGNQPQHF.